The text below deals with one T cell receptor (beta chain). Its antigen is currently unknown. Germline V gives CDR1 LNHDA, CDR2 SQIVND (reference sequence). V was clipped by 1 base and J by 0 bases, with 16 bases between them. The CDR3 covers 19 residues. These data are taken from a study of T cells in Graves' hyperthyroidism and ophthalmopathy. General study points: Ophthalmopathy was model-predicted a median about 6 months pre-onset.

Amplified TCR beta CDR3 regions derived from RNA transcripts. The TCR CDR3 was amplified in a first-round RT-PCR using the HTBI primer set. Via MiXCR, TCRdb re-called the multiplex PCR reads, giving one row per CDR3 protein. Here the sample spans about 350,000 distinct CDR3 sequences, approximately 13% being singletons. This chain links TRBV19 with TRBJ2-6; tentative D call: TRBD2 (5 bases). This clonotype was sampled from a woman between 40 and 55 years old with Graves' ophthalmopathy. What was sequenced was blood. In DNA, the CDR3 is TGTGCCAGTAGTATAGGGGATTACGGGGTAAACTCTGGGGCCAACGTCCTGACTTTC. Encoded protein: CASSIGDYGVNSGANVLTF.